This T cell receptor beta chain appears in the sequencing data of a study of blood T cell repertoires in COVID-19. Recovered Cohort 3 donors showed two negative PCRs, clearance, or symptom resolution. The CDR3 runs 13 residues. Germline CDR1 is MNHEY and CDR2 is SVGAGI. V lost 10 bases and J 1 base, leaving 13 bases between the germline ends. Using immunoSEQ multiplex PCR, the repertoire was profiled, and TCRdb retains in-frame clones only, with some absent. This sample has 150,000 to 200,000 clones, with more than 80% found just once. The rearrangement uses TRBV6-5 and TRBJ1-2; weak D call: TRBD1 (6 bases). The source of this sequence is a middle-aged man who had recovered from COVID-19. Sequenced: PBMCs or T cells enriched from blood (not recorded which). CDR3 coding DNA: TGTGCCACCAGGGACACCCGTAACTATGGCTACACCTTC. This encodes CATRDTRNYGYTF.